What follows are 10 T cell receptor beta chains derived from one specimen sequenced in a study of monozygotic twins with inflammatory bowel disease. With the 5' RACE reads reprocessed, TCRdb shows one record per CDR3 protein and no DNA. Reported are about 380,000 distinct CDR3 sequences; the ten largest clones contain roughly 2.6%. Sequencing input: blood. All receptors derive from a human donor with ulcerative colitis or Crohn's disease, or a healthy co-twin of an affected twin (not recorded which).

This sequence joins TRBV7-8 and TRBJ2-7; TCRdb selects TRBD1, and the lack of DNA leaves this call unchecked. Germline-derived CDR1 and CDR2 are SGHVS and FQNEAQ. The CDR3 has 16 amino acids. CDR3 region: CASSLGSRQGAGEQYF.

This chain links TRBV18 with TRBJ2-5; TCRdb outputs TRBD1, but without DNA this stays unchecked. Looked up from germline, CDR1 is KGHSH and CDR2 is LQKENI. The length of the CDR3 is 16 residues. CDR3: CASSPRQQGWAETQYF.

The CDR3 region is CASSLGRGGAQETQYF. The rearrangement uses TRBV12-3 or TRBV12-4 and TRBJ2-5; there is no DNA to check the TCRdb D call of TRBD2. This CDR3 is 16 amino acids long.

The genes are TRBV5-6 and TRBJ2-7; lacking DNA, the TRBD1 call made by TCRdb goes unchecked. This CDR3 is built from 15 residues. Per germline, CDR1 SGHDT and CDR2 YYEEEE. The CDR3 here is CASRWATGFAYEQYF.

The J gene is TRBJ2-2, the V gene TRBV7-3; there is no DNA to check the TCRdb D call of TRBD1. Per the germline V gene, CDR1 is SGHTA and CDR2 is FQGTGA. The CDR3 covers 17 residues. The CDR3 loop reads CASSTLTGVGYTGELFF.

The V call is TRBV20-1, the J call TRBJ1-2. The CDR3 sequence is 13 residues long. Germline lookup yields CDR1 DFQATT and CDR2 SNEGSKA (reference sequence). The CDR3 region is CSARDRAHYGYTF.

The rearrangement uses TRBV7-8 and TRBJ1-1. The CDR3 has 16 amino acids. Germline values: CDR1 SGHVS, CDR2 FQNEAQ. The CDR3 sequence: CASSLPVGMGNTEAFF.

CDR3 protein: CASSPLGPGRATEAFF. The chain has TRBV18 and TRBJ1-1. Germline V gives CDR1 KGHSH, CDR2 LQKENI. This CDR3 spans 16 amino acids.

The CDR3: CASGLEGLRGQYF. V and J are TRBV12-5 and TRBJ2-7. The CDR3 has 13 amino acids. Looked up from germline, CDR1 is LGHNT and CDR2 is FRNRAP. Full variable domain (remainder filled in from reference TRBV12-5 and TRBJ2-7): DARVTQTPRHKVTEMGQEVTMRCQPILGHNTVFWYRQTMMQGLELLAYFRNRAPLDDSGMPKDRFSAEMPDATLATLKIQPSEPRDSAVYFCASGLEGLRGQYFGPGTRLTVT.

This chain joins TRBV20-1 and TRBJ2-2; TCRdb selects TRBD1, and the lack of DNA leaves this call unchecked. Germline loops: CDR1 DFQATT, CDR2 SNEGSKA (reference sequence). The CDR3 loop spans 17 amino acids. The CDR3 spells CSARNDPGGVSTGELFF.